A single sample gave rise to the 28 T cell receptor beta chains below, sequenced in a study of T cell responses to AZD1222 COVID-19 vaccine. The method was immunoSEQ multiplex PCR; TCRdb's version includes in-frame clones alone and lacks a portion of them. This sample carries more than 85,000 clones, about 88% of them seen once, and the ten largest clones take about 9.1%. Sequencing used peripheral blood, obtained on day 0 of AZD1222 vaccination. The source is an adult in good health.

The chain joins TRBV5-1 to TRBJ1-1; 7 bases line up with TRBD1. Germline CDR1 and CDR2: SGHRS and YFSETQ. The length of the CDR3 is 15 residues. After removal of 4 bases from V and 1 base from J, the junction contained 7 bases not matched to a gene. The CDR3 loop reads CASSVTGVGNTEAFF. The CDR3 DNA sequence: TGCGCCAGCAGCGTTACAGGGGTGGGGAACACTGAAGCTTTCTTT.

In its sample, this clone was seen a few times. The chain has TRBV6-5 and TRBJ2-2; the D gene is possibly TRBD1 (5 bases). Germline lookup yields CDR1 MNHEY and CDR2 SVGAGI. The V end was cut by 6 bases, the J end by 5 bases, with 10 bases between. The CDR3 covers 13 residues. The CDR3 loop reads CASSPRQTGELFF. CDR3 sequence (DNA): TGTGCCAGCAGCCCCAGACAGACCGGGGAGCTGTTTTTT.

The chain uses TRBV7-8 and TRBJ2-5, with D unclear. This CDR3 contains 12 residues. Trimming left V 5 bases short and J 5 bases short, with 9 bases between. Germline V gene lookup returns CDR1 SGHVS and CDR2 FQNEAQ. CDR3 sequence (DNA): TGTGCCAGCAGCGGGATTTTGGAGACCCAGTACTTC. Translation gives CASSGILETQYF.

The CDR3 loop is CASSSGLAGGSNNEQFF. CDR3 DNA sequence: TGTGCCAGCAGCTCCGGACTAGCGGGAGGTTCCAACAATGAGCAGTTCTTC. The rearrangement uses TRBV11-2 and TRBJ2-1; TRBD2 matches 14 bases. This CDR3 region has 17 residues. V lost 4 bases to trimming and J lost 5 bases; unmatched junction nucleotides: 7. The germline gives CDR1 SGHAT, CDR2 FQNNGV. Full variable domain (rest looked up from reference TRBV11-2 and TRBJ2-1): EAGVAQSPRYKIIEKRQSVAFWCNPISGHATLYWYQQILGQGPKLLIQFQNNGVVDDSQLPKDRFSAERLKGVDSTLKIQPAKLEDSAVYLCASSSGLAGGSNNEQFFGPGTRLTVL.

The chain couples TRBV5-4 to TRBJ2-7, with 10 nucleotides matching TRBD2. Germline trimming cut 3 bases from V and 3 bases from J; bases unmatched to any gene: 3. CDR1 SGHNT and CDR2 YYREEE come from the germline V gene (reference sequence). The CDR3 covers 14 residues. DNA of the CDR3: TGTGCCAGCAGCTATTCTAGCGGGAGCTACGAGCAGTACTTC. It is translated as CASSYSSGSYEQYF. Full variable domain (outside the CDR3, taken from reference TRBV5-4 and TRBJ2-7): ETGVTQSPTHLIKTRGQQVTLRCSSQSGHNTVSWYQQALGQGPQFIFQYYREEENGRGNFPPRFSGLQFPNYSSELNVNALELDDSALYLCASSYSSGSYEQYFGPGTRLTVT.

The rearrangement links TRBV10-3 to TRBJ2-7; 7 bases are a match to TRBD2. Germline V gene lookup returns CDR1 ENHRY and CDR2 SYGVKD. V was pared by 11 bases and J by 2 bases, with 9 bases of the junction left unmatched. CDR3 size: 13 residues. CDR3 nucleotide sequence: TGTGCCGCGGCTCGCGGGAGCACCTACGAGCAGTACTTC. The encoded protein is CAAARGSTYEQYF.

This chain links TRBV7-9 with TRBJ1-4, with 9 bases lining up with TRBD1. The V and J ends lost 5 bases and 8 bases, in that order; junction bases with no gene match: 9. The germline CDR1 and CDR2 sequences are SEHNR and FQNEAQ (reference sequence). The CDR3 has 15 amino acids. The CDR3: CASSNTGTGREKLFF. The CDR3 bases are TGTGCCAGCAGCAACACCGGGACAGGGCGAGAAAAACTGTTTTTT.

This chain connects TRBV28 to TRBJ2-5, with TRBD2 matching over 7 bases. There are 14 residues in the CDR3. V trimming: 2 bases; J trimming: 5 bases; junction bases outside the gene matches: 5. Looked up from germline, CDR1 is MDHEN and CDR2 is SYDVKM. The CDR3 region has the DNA TGTGCCAGCAGTTTAGCCGGCGGGAGTGAGACCCAGTACTTC. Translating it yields CASSLAGGSETQYF.

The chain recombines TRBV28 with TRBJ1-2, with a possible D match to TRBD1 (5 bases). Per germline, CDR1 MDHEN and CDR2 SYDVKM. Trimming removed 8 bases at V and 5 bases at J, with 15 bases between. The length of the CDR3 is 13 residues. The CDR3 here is CASGGGREYGYTF. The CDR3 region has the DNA TGTGCCAGCGGGGGTGGGCGGGAGTATGGCTACACCTTC.

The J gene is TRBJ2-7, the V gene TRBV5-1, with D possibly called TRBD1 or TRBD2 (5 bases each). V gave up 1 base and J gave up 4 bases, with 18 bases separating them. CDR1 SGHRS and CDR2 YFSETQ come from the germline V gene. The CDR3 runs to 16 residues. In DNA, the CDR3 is TGCGCCAGCAGCTTGCGAGGGGCAGGTAGCATGTACGAGCAGTACTTC. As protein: CASSLRGAGSMYEQYF.

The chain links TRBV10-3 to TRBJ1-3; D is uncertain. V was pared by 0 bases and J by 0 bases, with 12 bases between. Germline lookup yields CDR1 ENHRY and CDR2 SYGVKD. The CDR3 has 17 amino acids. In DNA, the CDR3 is TGTGCCATCAGTGAGTCGAAGGCGGGAGGCTCTGGAAACACCATATATTTT. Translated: CAISESKAGGSGNTIYF.

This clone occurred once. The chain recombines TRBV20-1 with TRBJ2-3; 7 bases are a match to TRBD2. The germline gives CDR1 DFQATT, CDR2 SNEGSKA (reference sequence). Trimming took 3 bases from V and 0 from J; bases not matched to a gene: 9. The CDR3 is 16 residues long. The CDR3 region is CSASPIFSGSTDTQYF. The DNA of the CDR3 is TGCAGTGCTAGTCCCATTTTTAGCGGGAGCACAGATACGCAGTATTTT.

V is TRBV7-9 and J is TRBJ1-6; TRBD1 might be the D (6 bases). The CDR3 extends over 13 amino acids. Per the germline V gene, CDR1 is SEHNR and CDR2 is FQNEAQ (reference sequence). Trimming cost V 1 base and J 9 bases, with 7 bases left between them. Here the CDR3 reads CASSLGDISPLHF. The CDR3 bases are TGTGCCAGCAGCTTAGGGGACATTTCACCCCTCCACTTT. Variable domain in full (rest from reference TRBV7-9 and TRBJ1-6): DTGVSQNPRHKITKRGQNVTFRCDPISEHNRLYWYRQTLGQGPEFLTYFQNEAQLEKSRLLSDRFSAERPKGSFSTLEIQRTEQGDSAMYLCASSLGDISPLHFGNGTRLTVT.

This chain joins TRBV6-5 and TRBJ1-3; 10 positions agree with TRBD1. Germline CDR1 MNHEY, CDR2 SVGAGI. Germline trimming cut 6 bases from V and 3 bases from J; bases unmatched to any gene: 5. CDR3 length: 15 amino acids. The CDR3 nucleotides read TGTGCCAGCAGCAGACAGGGGGCTTATGGAAACACCATATATTTT. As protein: CASSRQGAYGNTIYF.

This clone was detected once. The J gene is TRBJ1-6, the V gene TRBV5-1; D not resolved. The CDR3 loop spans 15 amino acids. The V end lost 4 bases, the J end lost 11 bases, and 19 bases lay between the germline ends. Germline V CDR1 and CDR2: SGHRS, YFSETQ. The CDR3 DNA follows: TGCGCCAGCAGCGCCGGTGAGAGCCCTTATACACCCCTCCACTTT. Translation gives CASSAGESPYTPLHF.

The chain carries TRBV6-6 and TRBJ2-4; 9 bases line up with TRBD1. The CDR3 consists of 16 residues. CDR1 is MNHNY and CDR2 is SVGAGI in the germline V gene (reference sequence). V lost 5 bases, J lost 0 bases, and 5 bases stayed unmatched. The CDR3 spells CASSQGQGLAKNIQYF. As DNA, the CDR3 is TGTGCCAGCAGTCAGGGACAGGGATTAGCCAAAAACATTCAGTACTTC.

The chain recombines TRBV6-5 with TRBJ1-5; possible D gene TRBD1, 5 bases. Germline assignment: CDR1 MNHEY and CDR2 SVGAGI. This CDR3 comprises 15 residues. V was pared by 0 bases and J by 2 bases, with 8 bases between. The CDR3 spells CASSYSGGGNQPQHF. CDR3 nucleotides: TGTGCCAGCAGTTACTCGGGAGGGGGCAATCAGCCCCAGCATTTT.

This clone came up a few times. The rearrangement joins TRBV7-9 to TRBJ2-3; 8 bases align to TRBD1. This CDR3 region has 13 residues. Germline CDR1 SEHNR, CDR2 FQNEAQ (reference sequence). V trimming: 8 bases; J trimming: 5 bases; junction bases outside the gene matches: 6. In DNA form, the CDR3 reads TGTGCCAGCTTGGACAGGGTTTTAGATACGCAGTATTTT. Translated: CASLDRVLDTQYF.

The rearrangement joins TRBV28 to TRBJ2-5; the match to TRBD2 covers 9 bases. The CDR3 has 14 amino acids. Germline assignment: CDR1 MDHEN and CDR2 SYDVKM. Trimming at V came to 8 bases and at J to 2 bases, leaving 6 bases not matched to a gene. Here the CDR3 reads CASRLAGTQETQYF. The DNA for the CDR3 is TGTGCCAGCCGTCTAGCGGGAACACAAGAGACCCAGTACTTC.

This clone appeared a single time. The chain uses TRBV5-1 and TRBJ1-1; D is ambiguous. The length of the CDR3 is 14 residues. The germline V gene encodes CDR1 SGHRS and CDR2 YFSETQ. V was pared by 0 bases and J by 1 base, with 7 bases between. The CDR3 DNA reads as TGCGCCAGCAGCTTGGTCACAGAGAACACTGAAGCTTTCTTT. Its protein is CASSLVTENTEAFF.

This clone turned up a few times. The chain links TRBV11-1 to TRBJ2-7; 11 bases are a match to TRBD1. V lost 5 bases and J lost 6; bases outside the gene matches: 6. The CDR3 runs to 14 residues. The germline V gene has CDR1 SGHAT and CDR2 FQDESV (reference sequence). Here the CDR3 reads CASSPRDRGGEQYF. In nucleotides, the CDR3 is TGTGCCAGCAGCCCAAGGGACAGGGGGGGCGAGCAGTACTTC. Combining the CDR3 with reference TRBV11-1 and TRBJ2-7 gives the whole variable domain EAEVAQSPRYKITEKSQAVAFWCDPISGHATLYWYRQILGQGPELLVQFQDESVVDDSQLPKDRFSAERLKGVDSTLKIQPAELGDSAMYLCASSPRDRGGEQYFGPGTRLTVT.

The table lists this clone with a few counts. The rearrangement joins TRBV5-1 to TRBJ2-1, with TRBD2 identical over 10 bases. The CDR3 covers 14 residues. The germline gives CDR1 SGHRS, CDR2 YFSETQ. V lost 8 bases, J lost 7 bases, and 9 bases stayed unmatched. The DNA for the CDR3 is TGCGCCAGTGATACTAGCGGGGTGGGTAATGAGCAGTTCTTC. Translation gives CASDTSGVGNEQFF.

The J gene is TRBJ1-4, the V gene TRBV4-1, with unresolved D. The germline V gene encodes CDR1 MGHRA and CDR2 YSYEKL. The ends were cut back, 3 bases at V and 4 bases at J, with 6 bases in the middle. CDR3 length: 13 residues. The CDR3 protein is CASSQDGNEKLFF. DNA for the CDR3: TGCGCCAGCAGCCAGGACGGTAATGAAAAACTGTTTTTT.

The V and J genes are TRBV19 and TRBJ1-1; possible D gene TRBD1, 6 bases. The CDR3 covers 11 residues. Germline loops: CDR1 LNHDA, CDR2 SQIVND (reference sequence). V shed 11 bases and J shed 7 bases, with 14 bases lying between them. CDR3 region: CASSRGNEAFF. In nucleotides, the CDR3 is TGTGCCTCAAGTAGGGGGAATGAAGCTTTCTTT.

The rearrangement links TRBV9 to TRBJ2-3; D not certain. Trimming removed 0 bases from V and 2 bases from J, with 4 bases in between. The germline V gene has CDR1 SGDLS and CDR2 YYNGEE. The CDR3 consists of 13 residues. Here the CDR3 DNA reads TGTGCCAGCAGCGTAGCCTACACAGATACGCAGTATTTT. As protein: CASSVAYTDTQYF.

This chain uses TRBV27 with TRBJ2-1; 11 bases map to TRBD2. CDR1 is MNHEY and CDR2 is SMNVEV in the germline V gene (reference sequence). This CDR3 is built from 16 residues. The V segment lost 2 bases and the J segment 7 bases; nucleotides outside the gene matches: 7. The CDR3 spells CASSLPLAGEGNEQFF. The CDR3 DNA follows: TGTGCCAGCAGTTTACCACTAGCGGGAGAGGGGAATGAGCAGTTCTTC.

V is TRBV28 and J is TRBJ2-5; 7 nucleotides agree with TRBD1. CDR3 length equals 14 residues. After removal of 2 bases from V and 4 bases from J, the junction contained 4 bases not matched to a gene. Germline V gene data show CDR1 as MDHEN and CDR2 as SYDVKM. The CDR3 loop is CASSLGDSGETQYF. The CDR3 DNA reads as TGTGCCAGCAGTTTAGGGGACAGCGGAGAGACCCAGTACTTC.

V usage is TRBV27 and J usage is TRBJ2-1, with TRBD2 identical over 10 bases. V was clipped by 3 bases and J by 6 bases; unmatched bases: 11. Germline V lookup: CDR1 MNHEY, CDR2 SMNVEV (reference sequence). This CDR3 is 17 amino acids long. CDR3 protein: CASSFVIAGGSRNEQFF. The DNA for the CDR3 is TGTGCCAGCAGTTTCGTGATAGCGGGAGGATCTCGCAATGAGCAGTTCTTC.